The T cell receptor beta chain under discussion was sequenced for a study of cytomegalovirus exposure and HLA in healthy donors. Study summary: Counted in an early data release were about 86 million unique TCRs from HLA-typed donors. Study observations and caveats: The listing of 150 to 200 TCR beta chains classed them as cytomegalovirus-associated.

V gave up 5 bases and J gave up 9 bases, with 11 bases separating them. This CDR3 is built from 12 residues. Germline values: CDR1 MDHEN, CDR2 SYDVKM. Primers for the PCR totalled 60 Vbeta and 13 Jbeta. Here immunoSEQ multiplex PCR was the method, and the copy in TCRdb shows in-frame clones only, minus some. The data contain around 57,000 clones, around 89% of them singletons. With respect to this clone: Its target is unknown.

The chain couples TRBV28 to TRBJ2-1; D ambiguous. The origin of this receptor is a man aged 25-45 years in good health and CMV-seropositive. Material for sequencing was PBMCs. In nucleotides, the CDR3 is TGTGCCAGCAGTCCTAGTTTTGGTGAGCAGTTCTTC. This sequence encodes CASSPSFGEQFF.